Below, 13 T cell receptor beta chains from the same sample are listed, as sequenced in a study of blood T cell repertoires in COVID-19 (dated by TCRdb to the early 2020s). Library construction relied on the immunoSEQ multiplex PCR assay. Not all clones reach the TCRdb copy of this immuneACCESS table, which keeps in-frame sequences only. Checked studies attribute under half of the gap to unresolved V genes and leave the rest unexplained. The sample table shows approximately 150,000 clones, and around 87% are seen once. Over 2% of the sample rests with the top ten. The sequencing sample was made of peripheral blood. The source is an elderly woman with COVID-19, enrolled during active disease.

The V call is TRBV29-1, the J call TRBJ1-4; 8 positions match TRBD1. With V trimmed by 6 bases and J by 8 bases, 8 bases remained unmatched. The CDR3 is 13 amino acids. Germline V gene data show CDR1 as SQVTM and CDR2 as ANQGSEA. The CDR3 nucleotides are TGCAGCGTAAGACAGGGGTCAGGGGAAAAACTGTTTTTT. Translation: CSVRQGSGEKLFF.

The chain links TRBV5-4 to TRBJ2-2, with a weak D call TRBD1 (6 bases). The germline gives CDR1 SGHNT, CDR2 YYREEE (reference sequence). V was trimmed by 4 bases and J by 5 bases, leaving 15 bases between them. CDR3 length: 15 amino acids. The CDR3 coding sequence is TGTGCCAGCAGCCGGAGCGGACAGCGTACCGGGGAGCTGTTTTTT. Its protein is CASSRSGQRTGELFF.

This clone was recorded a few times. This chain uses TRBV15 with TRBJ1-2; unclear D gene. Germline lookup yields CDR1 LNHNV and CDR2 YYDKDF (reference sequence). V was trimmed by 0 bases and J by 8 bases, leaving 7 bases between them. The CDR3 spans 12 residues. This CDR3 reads CATSRDLRGYTF. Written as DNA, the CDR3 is TGTGCCACCAGCAGAGATCTCCGGGGCTACACCTTC. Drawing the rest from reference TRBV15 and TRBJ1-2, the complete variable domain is DAMVIQNPRYQVTQFGKPVTLSCSQTLNHNVMYWYQQKSSQAPKLLFHYYDKDFNNEADTPDNFQSRRPNTSFCFLDIRSPGLGDTAMYLCATSRDLRGYTFGSGTRLTVV.

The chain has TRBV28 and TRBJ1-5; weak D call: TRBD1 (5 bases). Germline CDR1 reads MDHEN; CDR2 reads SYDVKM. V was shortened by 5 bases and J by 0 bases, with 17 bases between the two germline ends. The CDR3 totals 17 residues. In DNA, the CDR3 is TGTGCCAGCAGTCCTAAACTGACGACAGTTAGCAATCAGCCCCAGCATTTT. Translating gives CASSPKLTTVSNQPQHF.

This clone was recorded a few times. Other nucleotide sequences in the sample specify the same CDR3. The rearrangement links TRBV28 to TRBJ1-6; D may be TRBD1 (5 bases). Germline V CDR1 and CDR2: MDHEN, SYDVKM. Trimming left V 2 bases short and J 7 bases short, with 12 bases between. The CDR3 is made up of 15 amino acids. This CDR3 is CASSLPGQGNSPLHF. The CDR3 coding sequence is TGTGCCAGCAGTTTACCTGGACAAGGAAATTCACCCCTCCACTTT.

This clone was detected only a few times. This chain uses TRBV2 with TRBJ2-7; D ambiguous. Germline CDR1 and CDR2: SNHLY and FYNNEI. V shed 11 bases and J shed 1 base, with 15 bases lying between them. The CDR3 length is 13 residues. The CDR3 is CAAESASSYEQYF. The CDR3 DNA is TGTGCCGCGGAGAGTGCGTCTTCCTACGAGCAGTACTTC.

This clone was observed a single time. The CDR3 loop is CASSWGRAEQYF. The CDR3 DNA reads TGTGCCAGCAGCTGGGGGAGGGCCGAGCAGTACTTC. This chain joins TRBV28 and TRBJ2-7; 7 bases align to TRBD2. Germline values: CDR1 MDHEN, CDR2 SYDVKM. Unmatched junction bases numbered 5, after V lost 6 bases and J lost 6 bases. The CDR3 is 12 residues long.

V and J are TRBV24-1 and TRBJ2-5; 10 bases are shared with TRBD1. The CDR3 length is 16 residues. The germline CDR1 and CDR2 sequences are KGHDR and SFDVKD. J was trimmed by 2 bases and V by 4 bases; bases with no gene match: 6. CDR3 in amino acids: CATSDPRTGGQETQYF. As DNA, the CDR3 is TGTGCCACCAGTGACCCGAGGACAGGGGGGCAAGAGACCCAGTACTTC.

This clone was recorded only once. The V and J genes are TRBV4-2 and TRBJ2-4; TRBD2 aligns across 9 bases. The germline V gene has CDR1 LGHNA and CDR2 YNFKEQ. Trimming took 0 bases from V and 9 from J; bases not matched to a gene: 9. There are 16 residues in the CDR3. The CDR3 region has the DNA TGTGCCAGCAGCCAAGACCCTAGCGGGACATCTAGCATTCAGTACTTC. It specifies CASSQDPSGTSSIQYF.

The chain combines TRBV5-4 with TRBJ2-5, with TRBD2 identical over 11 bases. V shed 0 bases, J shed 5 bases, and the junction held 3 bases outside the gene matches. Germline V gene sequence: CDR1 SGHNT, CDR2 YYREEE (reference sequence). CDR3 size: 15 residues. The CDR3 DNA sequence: TGTGCCAGCAGCTTGGGACTAGCGGGACAGGAGACCCAGTACTTC. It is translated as CASSLGLAGQETQYF.

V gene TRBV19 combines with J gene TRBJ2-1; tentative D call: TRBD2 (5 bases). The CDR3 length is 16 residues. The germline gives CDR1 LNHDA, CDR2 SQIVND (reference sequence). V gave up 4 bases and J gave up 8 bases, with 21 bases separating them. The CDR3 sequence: CASSTLWTGSDHEQFF. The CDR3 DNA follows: TGTGCCAGTAGTACTCTATGGACGGGGTCCGACCATGAGCAGTTCTTC.

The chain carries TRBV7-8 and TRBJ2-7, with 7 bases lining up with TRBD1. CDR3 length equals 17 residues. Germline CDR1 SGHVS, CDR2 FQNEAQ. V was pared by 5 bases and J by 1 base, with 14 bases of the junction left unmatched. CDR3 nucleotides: TGTGCCAGCAGCGGAGAAGGGGGCGCCTACCATTCCTACGAGCAGTACTTC. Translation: CASSGEGGAYHSYEQYF.

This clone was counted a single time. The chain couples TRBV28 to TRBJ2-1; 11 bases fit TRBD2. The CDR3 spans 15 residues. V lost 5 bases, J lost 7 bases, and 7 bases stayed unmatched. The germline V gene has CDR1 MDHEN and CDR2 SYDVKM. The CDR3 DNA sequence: TGTGCCAGCAGTCTGACTAGCGGGAAAGGAAATGAGCAGTTCTTC. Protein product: CASSLTSGKGNEQFF. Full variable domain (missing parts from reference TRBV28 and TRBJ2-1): DVKVTQSSRYLVKRTGEKVFLECVQDMDHENMFWYRQDPGLGLRLIYFSYDVKMKEKGDIPEGYSVSREKKERFSLILESASTNQTSMYLCASSLTSGKGNEQFFGPGTRLTVL.